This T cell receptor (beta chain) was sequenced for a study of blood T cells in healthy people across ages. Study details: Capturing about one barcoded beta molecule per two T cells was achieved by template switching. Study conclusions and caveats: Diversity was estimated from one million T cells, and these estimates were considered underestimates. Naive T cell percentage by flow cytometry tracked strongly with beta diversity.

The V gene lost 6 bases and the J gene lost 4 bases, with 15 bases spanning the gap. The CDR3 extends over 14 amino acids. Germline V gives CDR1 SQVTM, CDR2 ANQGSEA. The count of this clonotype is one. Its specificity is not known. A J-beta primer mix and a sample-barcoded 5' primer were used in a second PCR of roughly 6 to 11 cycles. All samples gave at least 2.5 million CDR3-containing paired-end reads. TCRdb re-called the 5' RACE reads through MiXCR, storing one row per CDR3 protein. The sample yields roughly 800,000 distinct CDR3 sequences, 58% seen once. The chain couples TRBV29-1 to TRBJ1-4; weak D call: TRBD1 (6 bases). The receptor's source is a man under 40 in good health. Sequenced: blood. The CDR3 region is CSVAGTSNNEKLFF. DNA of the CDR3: TGCAGCGTGGCCGGGACATCGAATAATGAAAAACTGTTTTTT. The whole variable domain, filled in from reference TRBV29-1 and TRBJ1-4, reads SAVISQKPSRDICQRGTSLTIQCQVDSQVTMMFWYRQQPGQSLTLIATANQGSEATYESGFVIDKFPISRPNLTFSTLTVSNMSPEDSSIYLCSVAGTSNNEKLFFGSGTQLSVL.